This entry lists 22 T cell receptor beta chains sequenced from one sample in a study of blood T cell repertoires in COVID-19. TCRdb's table, derived via immunoSEQ multiplex PCR, lists solely in-frame clones and lacks some. The data hold 260,000 or so clones, with roughly 82% observed a single time. Input material: peripheral blood. These TCRs come from a woman in her sixties or seventies with acute or convalescent COVID-19.

The rearrangement joins TRBV4-2 to TRBJ1-6; TRBD1 agrees at 9 bases. Unmatched junction bases numbered 5, after V lost 1 base and J lost 13 bases. Germline CDR1 LGHNA, CDR2 YNFKEQ. The CDR3 runs to 14 residues. The CDR3 nucleotides are TGTGCCAGCAGCCAAGGGGACAGGGCTTCGCCCCTCCACTTT. It codes for CASSQGDRASPLHF.

V is TRBV9 and J is TRBJ1-6; D perhaps matches TRBD1 (6 bases). The CDR3 is 15 amino acids. The V and J ends lost 3 bases and 6 bases respectively, with 13 bases between them. CDR1 is SGDLS and CDR2 is YYNGEE in the germline V gene. The CDR3: CASSGGQRVNSPLHF. CDR3 DNA sequence: TGTGCCAGCAGCGGTGGACAGAGAGTTAATTCACCCCTCCACTTT.

The genes are TRBV9 and TRBJ2-3, with TRBD1 identical over 7 bases. Germline V gene data show CDR1 as SGDLS and CDR2 as YYNGEE. The CDR3 is 15 residues long. The trim removed 0 bases at V and 9 bases at J, leaving 10 bases unmatched. The CDR3 loop reads CASSVDGGLTGTQYF. As DNA, the CDR3 is TGTGCCAGCAGCGTAGATGGGGGATTGACAGGGACGCAGTATTTT.

The CDR3: CASSQAGGQPQHF. The CDR3 nucleotides read TGCGCCAGCAGCCAGGCAGGAGGTCAGCCCCAGCATTTT. The V call is TRBV4-1, the J call TRBJ1-5, with D unclear. The CDR3 consists of 13 residues. CDR1 is MGHRA and CDR2 is YSYEKL in the germline V gene. Trimming shortened V by 3 bases and J by 6 bases, and 9 bases separated the two germline ends.

The genes are TRBV3-1 (or the pseudogene TRBV3-2) and TRBJ1-4, with 9 bases matching TRBD1. The ends lost 3 bases at V and 8 bases at J; junction bases unmatched: 7. Germline-derived CDR1 and CDR2 are LGHDT and YNNKEL (reference sequence). The CDR3 runs to 15 residues. DNA of the CDR3: TGTGCCAGCAGCCATGCGGGACAGGGAGGAGAAAAACTGTTTTTT. Translating it yields CASSHAGQGGEKLFF.

The chain combines TRBV5-8 with TRBJ2-1, with TRBD1 matching over 7 bases. The CDR3 spans 15 residues. Trimming at V came to 0 bases and at J to 4 bases, leaving 4 bases not matched to a gene. Germline V gene sequence: CDR1 SGHTS, CDR2 YDEGEE. This CDR3 is CASSLGQGKYNEQFF. The CDR3 nucleotides read TGTGCCAGCAGCTTGGGACAGGGAAAATACAATGAGCAGTTCTTC.

The chain joins TRBV4-3 to TRBJ2-3; D possibly corresponds to TRBD2 (5 bases). Trimming removed 0 bases from V and 0 bases from J, with 10 bases in between. Germline lookup yields CDR1 LGHNA and CDR2 YSLEER. CDR3 size: 16 residues. The CDR3 DNA reads as TGCGCCAGCAGCCAAGACTTAGCGCGGAGCACAGATACGCAGTATTTT. Residues: CASSQDLARSTDTQYF.

This clone was recorded a few times. The rearrangement links TRBV19 to TRBJ2-2; 7 bases agree with TRBD1. Germline values: CDR1 LNHDA, CDR2 SQIVND (reference sequence). The CDR3 consists of 12 residues. V lost 8 bases and J lost 6; bases outside the gene matches: 3. For the CDR3, the DNA is TGTGCCAGTCGACAGGGTTCCGGGGAGCTGTTTTTT. Translated: CASRQGSGELFF.

This chain connects TRBV4-2 to TRBJ1-2; 7 bases are shared with TRBD1. Trimming at V came to 0 bases and at J to 2 bases, leaving 3 bases not matched to a gene. This CDR3 is built from 15 residues. Germline CDR1 and CDR2: LGHNA and YNFKEQ. CDR3 region: CASSQDRGQNYGYTF. The CDR3 bases are TGTGCCAGCAGCCAAGATAGGGGACAGAACTATGGCTACACCTTC.

This chain uses TRBV5-8 with TRBJ2-7, with D tentatively TRBD2 (6 bases). V lost 4 bases, J lost 0 bases, and 20 bases lay in between. Germline values: CDR1 SGHTS, CDR2 YDEGEE. This CDR3 is 17 amino acids long. The CDR3 spells CASSLENGGLSSYEQYF. Here the CDR3 DNA reads TGTGCCAGCAGCCTTGAAAACGGAGGGCTAAGCTCCTACGAGCAGTACTTC. Full variable domain (missing parts from reference TRBV5-8 and TRBJ2-7): EAGVTQSPTHLIKTRGQQATLRCSPISGHTSVYWYQQALGLGLQFLLWYDEGEERNRGNFPPRFSGRQFPNYSSELNVNALELEDSALYLCASSLENGGLSSYEQYFGPGTRLTVT.

CDR3 amino acids: CASSDFSDYGYTF. DNA for the CDR3: TGTGCCAGCAGTGATTTTTCCGACTATGGCTACACCTTC. The rearrangement links TRBV2 to TRBJ1-2; D gene unclear. Germline CDR1 is SNHLY and CDR2 is FYNNEI. The CDR3 has 13 amino acids. Trimming cost V 3 bases and J 3 bases, with 8 bases left between them.

This clone has more than one count but fewer than ten. The V gene is TRBV6-5, the J gene TRBJ1-2; D is ambiguous. The V gene lost 2 bases and the J gene lost 2 bases, with 12 bases spanning the gap. Germline CDR1 is MNHEY and CDR2 is SVGAGI. The CDR3 contains 15 residues. CDR3 in amino acids: CASSYDRGINYGYTF. DNA of the CDR3: TGTGCCAGCAGTTACGATCGGGGAATAAACTATGGCTACACCTTC.

J is TRBJ1-3 and V is TRBV15, with a weak D call TRBD1 (5 bases). V lost 0 bases, J lost 4 bases, and 13 bases lay in between. This CDR3 spans 16 amino acids. Germline V lookup: CDR1 LNHNV, CDR2 YYDKDF (reference sequence). Here the CDR3 DNA reads TGTGCCACCAGCAGAGAAAGGGGACTAGTCGGAAACACCATATATTTT. Translation: CATSRERGLVGNTIYF.

This chain joins TRBV5-6 and TRBJ2-1; D not resolved. V was cut by 2 bases and J by 6 bases, with 6 bases left in between. Germline V gene sequence: CDR1 SGHDT, CDR2 YYEEEE. The CDR3 is made up of 12 amino acids. CDR3 sequence: CASSLIRNEQFF. In DNA form, the CDR3 reads TGTGCCAGCAGCTTAATTCGCAATGAGCAGTTCTTC. The variable domain in full, completed from reference TRBV5-6 and TRBJ2-1, reads DAGVTQSPTHLIKTRGQQVTLRCSPKSGHDTVSWYQQALGQGPQFIFQYYEEEERQRGNFPDRFSGHQFPNYSSELNVNALLLGDSALYLCASSLIRNEQFFGPGTRLTVL.

The CDR3 loop is CASSGGRTYSNQPQHF. CDR3 DNA: TGTGCCAGCAGTGGAGGCAGAACTTATAGCAATCAGCCCCAGCATTTT. The rearrangement joins TRBV6-1 to TRBJ1-5; D unclear. Germline lookup yields CDR1 MNHNS and CDR2 SASEGT. V lost 4 bases to trimming and J lost 0 bases, with 13 bases between them. CDR3 size: 16 residues.

The chain has TRBV19 and TRBJ1-2, with 9 bases lining up with TRBD1. With V trimmed by 11 bases and J by 3 bases, 7 bases remained unmatched. Germline CDR1 LNHDA, CDR2 SQIVND (reference sequence). This CDR3 is built from 13 residues. The CDR3 DNA is TGTGCCGGCTCGACAGGGGGAGACTATGGCTACACCTTC. It yields the protein CAGSTGGDYGYTF.

The genes are TRBV27 and TRBJ1-2, with D maybe TRBD1 (5 bases). CDR3 length equals 14 residues. Trimming took off 6 bases at V and 4 bases at J, with 15 bases between the two ends. Germline values: CDR1 MNHEY, CDR2 SMNVEV (reference sequence). The CDR3: CASRGMGGRYGYTF. The CDR3 DNA reads as TGTGCCAGCAGGGGTATGGGGGGTCGCTATGGCTACACCTTC.

The chain has TRBV5-1 and TRBJ1-2; no reliable D call. Germline assignment: CDR1 SGHRS and CDR2 YFSETQ. Deletions cut 2 bases from V and 1 base from J, with 12 bases between. CDR3 length: 15 amino acids. Here the CDR3 reads CASSFAGTLNYGYTF. The CDR3 DNA follows: TGCGCCAGCAGCTTCGCGGGCACCCTTAACTATGGCTACACCTTC.

This sequence joins TRBV11-2 and TRBJ1-6; tentatively, D is TRBD1 (6 bases). This CDR3 has 16 amino acids. Germline CDR1 and CDR2: SGHAT and FQNNGV. The ends were cut back, 1 base at V and 7 bases at J, with 14 bases in the middle. CDR3 amino acids: CASSLVRQVQNSPLHF. The CDR3 DNA reads TGTGCCAGCAGCTTAGTCCGACAGGTTCAGAATTCACCCCTCCACTTT.

The chain carries TRBV19 and TRBJ1-3; TRBD1 matches at 7 bases. The CDR3 runs 18 residues. The germline V gene encodes CDR1 LNHDA and CDR2 SQIVND (reference sequence). Germline trimming cut 3 bases from V and 0 bases from J; bases unmatched to any gene: 11. DNA for the CDR3: TGTGCCAGTAGTATTTACCGGGACAGAGTATTCTCTGGAAACACCATATATTTT. The encoded protein is CASSIYRDRVFSGNTIYF.

The chain couples TRBV7-2 to TRBJ2-7; 7 nucleotides agree with TRBD2. The CDR3 is 15 amino acids. The germline V gene encodes CDR1 SGHTA and CDR2 FQGNSA. The V segment lost 2 bases and the J segment 2 bases; nucleotides outside the gene matches: 6. Written as DNA, the CDR3 is TGTGCCAGCAGCTTATTCGGTGCGGGGGCCTACGAGCAGTACTTC. This codes for CASSLFGAGAYEQYF.

This clone was seen a few times. J is TRBJ2-4 and V is TRBV14, with D perhaps TRBD1 (5 bases). From germline, CDR1 is SGHDN and CDR2 FVKESK. CDR3 length: 14 residues. The V gene lost 4 bases and the J gene lost 0 bases, with 7 bases spanning the gap. CDR3 sequence (DNA): TGTGCCAGCAGCCCGACAGTAGCCAAAAACATTCAGTACTTC. It yields the protein CASSPTVAKNIQYF.